Following are 26 T cell receptor beta chains from one sample sequenced in a study of CD8 T cells in Susac syndrome. RNA totalling roughly 0.5 to 1 ug underwent reverse transcription with random hexamers. MiXCR, applied by TCRdb to the immunoSEQ multiplex PCR reads, yields one record per CDR3 protein. The profile shows tens of thousands of distinct CDR3 sequences, more than 85% of them singletons. The sample taken for sequencing was CD4+ T cells from PBMCs. Receptor source: a human donor with Susac syndrome.

The chain has TRBV6-4 and TRBJ2-1; TRBD2 agrees at 11 bases. The CDR3 runs 15 residues. Trimming removed 4 bases from V and 4 bases from J; junction bases left unmatched: 3. The germline gives CDR1 MRHNA, CDR2 SNTAGT. CDR3 DNA: TGTGCCAGCAGTGTTAGCGGGGGGGATTACAATGAGCAGTTCTTC. Translation gives CASSVSGGDYNEQFF.

The rearrangement joins TRBV15 to TRBJ2-2; no definite D call. Germline V gene data show CDR1 as LNHNV and CDR2 as YYDKDF (reference sequence). The germline V and J ends were trimmed by 5 bases and 8 bases, with 15 bases remaining between them. The CDR3 spans 14 residues. CDR3 sequence: CATSSRAGSGELFF. DNA for the CDR3: TGTGCCACCAGCTCCCGGGCCGGGTCAGGGGAGCTGTTTTTT.

V is TRBV20-1 and J is TRBJ2-7, with 8 bases aligning to TRBD1. The V gene's germline CDR1 is DFQATT and CDR2 SNEGSKA (reference sequence). Germline trimming cut 4 bases from V and 5 bases from J; bases unmatched to any gene: 4. The CDR3 loop spans 12 amino acids. The chain's CDR3 is CSAKDRVHEQYF. The DNA for the CDR3 is TGCAGTGCTAAGGACAGGGTCCACGAGCAGTACTTC.

The rearrangement joins TRBV20-1 to TRBJ2-7; 7 bases line up with TRBD2. Trimming took 5 bases from V and 6 from J; bases not matched to a gene: 7. CDR1 and CDR2 (germline): DFQATT, SNEGSKA (reference sequence). The CDR3 has 12 amino acids. CDR3 sequence reads: CSAGTSSGEQYF. The CDR3 DNA reads TGCAGTGCTGGTACATCTAGCGGCGAGCAGTACTTC.

The chain couples TRBV7-2 to TRBJ1-5; D gene unclear. The CDR3 runs 13 residues. V was trimmed by 3 bases and J by 3 bases, leaving 6 bases between them. Germline loops: CDR1 SGHTA, CDR2 FQGNSA. In nucleotides, the CDR3 is TGTGCCAGCAGCTTCAGTCTCAATCAGCCCCAGCATTTT. This codes for CASSFSLNQPQHF.

The gene calls are TRBV12-3 or TRBV12-4 and TRBJ2-1; D is perhaps TRBD1 (6 bases). V shed 1 base and J shed 7 bases, with 11 bases lying between them. CDR3 size: 14 residues. This chain's CDR3 is CASSLDRVRNEQFF. The CDR3 bases are TGTGCCAGCAGTTTAGACAGGGTCAGGAATGAGCAGTTCTTC.

The CDR3 spells CSVPSRESSYEQYF. The CDR3 coding sequence is TGCAGCGTACCTTCCAGGGAGAGCTCCTACGAGCAGTACTTC. V gene TRBV29-1 combines with J gene TRBJ2-7, with D perhaps assigned TRBD1 or TRBD2 (5 bases each). This CDR3 contains 14 residues. CDR1 and CDR2 (germline): SQVTM, ANQGSEA. Trimming cost V 6 bases and J 0 bases, with 15 bases left between them.

The chain is built from TRBV2 and TRBJ2-2; D not resolved. The CDR3 is 10 amino acids. Germline V gene lookup returns CDR1 SNHLY and CDR2 FYNNEI. Trimming removed 8 bases from V and 6 bases from J, with 4 bases in between. The CDR3: CASGAGELFF. DNA for the CDR3: TGTGCCAGCGGCGCCGGGGAGCTGTTTTTT.

J is TRBJ1-5 and V is TRBV4-2; a possible D gene is TRBD1 (6 bases). Germline V CDR1 and CDR2: LGHNA, YNFKEQ. Trimming stripped 1 base from V and 6 bases from J, with 10 bases between. The CDR3 sequence is 14 residues long. CDR3 region: CASSQAQGSQPQHF. The CDR3 DNA is TGTGCCAGCAGCCAAGCCCAGGGGTCTCAGCCCCAGCATTTT.

The chain carries TRBV9 and TRBJ2-5, with TRBD1 as a possible D gene (7 bases). Per the germline V gene, CDR1 is SGDLS and CDR2 is YYNGEE. Trimming pared 4 bases from V and 5 bases from J, leaving 24 bases between. The CDR3 runs to 17 residues. The CDR3 bases are TGTGCCAGCAGCCGAACTCTGGGGCAGGGGGGTGCGGAGACCCAGTACTTC. Translating it yields CASSRTLGQGGAETQYF.

The chain is built from TRBV4-1 and TRBJ2-1, with 8 positions matching TRBD2. Germline V gene data show CDR1 as MGHRA and CDR2 as YSYEKL. Trimming took 3 bases from V and 4 from J; bases not matched to a gene: 5. CDR3 length: 15 residues. CDR3 loop: CASSHPGLVYNEQFF. The CDR3 DNA follows: TGCGCCAGCAGCCATCCGGGACTAGTTTACAATGAGCAGTTCTTC.

This clonotype was recorded a few times. The chain couples TRBV11-2 to TRBJ2-4; possibly TRBD2 for D (6 bases). This CDR3 is 14 amino acids long. Trimming pared 4 bases from V and 3 bases from J, leaving 10 bases between. Germline V gene data show CDR1 as SGHAT and CDR2 as FQNNGV. CDR3 in DNA: TGTGCCAGCAGCTCCCTCGGGGGCAAAAACATTCAGTACTTC. This sequence encodes CASSSLGGKNIQYF. The full variable domain, its missing parts supplied by reference TRBV11-2 and TRBJ2-4, is EAGVAQSPRYKIIEKRQSVAFWCNPISGHATLYWYQQILGQGPKLLIQFQNNGVVDDSQLPKDRFSAERLKGVDSTLKIQPAKLEDSAVYLCASSSLGGKNIQYFGAGTRLSVL.

The V and J genes are TRBV12-3 or TRBV12-4 and TRBJ2-1; D is unresolved. V gave up 4 bases and J gave up 8 bases, with 6 bases separating them. CDR3 length: 11 amino acids. CDR3 region: CASSSTDEQFF. As DNA, the CDR3 is TGTGCCAGCAGTTCAACGGATGAGCAGTTCTTC.

The CDR3 DNA reads TGTGCCAGCAGGCCTGGGGGAGGGAGGACGCAGTATTTT. Translation gives CASRPGGGRTQYF. The chain uses TRBV6-5 and TRBJ2-3; TRBD2 matches 7 bases. CDR3 size: 13 residues. Per germline, CDR1 MNHEY and CDR2 SVGAGI. With V trimmed by 6 bases and J by 9 bases, 9 bases remained unmatched.

A note on this clonotype: A junction end diverges from the germline sequence, so it may reflect a read error. This sequence joins TRBV12-3 or TRBV12-4 and TRBJ2-1; no firm D call. The CDR3 runs to 13 residues. CDR3 coding DNA: TGTGCCAGCAGTTTACCACGGACCAGAGGCCACGGGTTC. The encoded protein is CASSLPRTRGHGF.

The chain couples TRBV6-2 or TRBV6-3 to TRBJ2-7; D not resolved. The CDR3 totals 15 residues. V gave up 4 bases and J gave up 3 bases, with 16 bases separating them. Germline V lookup: CDR1 MNHEY, CDR2 SVGEGT. The CDR3 DNA sequence: TGTGCCAGCAGTTCCCAGAAGTTCGTGAACTACGAGCAGTACTTC. It is translated as CASSSQKFVNYEQYF.

CDR3 sequence: CASSQWGDSTNYGYTF. The CDR3, as DNA: TGCGCCAGCAGTCAATGGGGGGACAGTACTAACTATGGCTACACCTTC. This rearrangement joins TRBV23-1 to TRBJ1-2; 7 nucleotides align to TRBD1. TRBV23-1 falls under the ORF class, with uncertain function. V was pared by 1 base and J by 0 bases, with 5 bases of the junction left unmatched. The CDR3 has 16 amino acids.

This rearrangement joins TRBV9 to TRBJ2-1; no clear D gene. The CDR3 has 14 amino acids. Germline values: CDR1 SGDLS, CDR2 YYNGEE. V shed 0 bases and J shed 5 bases, with 9 bases lying between them. The CDR3: CASSVEATHNEQFF. CDR3 coding DNA: TGTGCCAGCAGCGTAGAGGCCACCCACAATGAGCAGTTCTTC.

The rearrangement links TRBV4-1 to TRBJ2-1; D remains ambiguous. The V gene lost 0 bases and the J gene lost 10 bases, with 19 bases spanning the gap. This CDR3 comprises 16 residues. Germline V CDR1 and CDR2: MGHRA, YSYEKL. The CDR3 loop reads CASSQDHGLGLSEQFF. As DNA, the CDR3 is TGCGCCAGCAGCCAAGATCACGGGCTCGGGCTATCGGAGCAGTTCTTC.

V is TRBV7-9 and J is TRBJ2-7; D may correspond to TRBD1 or TRBD2 (5 bases each). The CDR3 is 15 residues long. Per germline, CDR1 SEHNR and CDR2 FQNEAQ (reference sequence). The germline V and J ends were trimmed by 1 base and 2 bases, with 12 bases remaining between them. The CDR3 nucleotides are TGTGCCAGCAGCTTAGTACCGGGGACGGCCTACGAGCAGTACTTC. Amino acids: CASSLVPGTAYEQYF.

The chain combines TRBV7-2 with TRBJ1-4, with D perhaps TRBD1 (6 bases). Germline V lookup: CDR1 SGHTA, CDR2 FQGNSA. The CDR3 is made up of 15 amino acids. Trimming removed 5 bases at V and 5 bases at J, with 15 bases between. The CDR3, as DNA: TGTGCCAGCAGCACGTCGACAGGAGACAATGAAAAACTGTTTTTT. Amino acids: CASSTSTGDNEKLFF.

The genes are TRBV20-1 and TRBJ2-1; 9 positions agree with TRBD2. Germline lookup yields CDR1 DFQATT and CDR2 SNEGSKA (reference sequence). After removal of 0 bases from V and 1 base from J, the junction contained 4 bases not matched to a gene. The CDR3 totals 16 residues. CDR3 in DNA: TGCAGTGCTAGAGATCTCGGACTAGCGTCCTACAATGAGCAGTTCTTC. This codes for CSARDLGLASYNEQFF.

This sequence joins TRBV11-2 and TRBJ1-2, with TRBD1 matching over 7 bases. Germline V gene data show CDR1 as SGHAT and CDR2 as FQNNGV. This CDR3 has 15 amino acids. J lost 4 bases, V lost 5 bases, and 10 bases had no gene match. CDR3 DNA sequence: TGTGCCAGCAGCACCACGCCGGACAGGATCTATGGCTACACCTTC. As protein: CASSTTPDRIYGYTF. Using reference TRBV11-2 and TRBJ1-2 for the parts outside the CDR3, the full variable domain is EAGVAQSPRYKIIEKRQSVAFWCNPISGHATLYWYQQILGQGPKLLIQFQNNGVVDDSQLPKDRFSAERLKGVDSTLKIQPAKLEDSAVYLCASSTTPDRIYGYTFGSGTRLTVV.

V usage is TRBV2 and J usage is TRBJ2-5; 9 positions match TRBD2. The CDR3 length is 16 residues. From germline, CDR1 is SNHLY and CDR2 FYNNEI. The trim removed 4 bases at V and 4 bases at J, leaving 10 bases unmatched. The CDR3 DNA reads as TGTGCCAGCAGTGGGAGAAGGGGACTAGCTCTAGAGACCCAGTACTTC. As protein: CASSGRRGLALETQYF.

The chain couples TRBV28 to TRBJ2-5; 8 bases are shared with TRBD2. The CDR3 is 16 residues long. Germline V gene lookup returns CDR1 MDHEN and CDR2 SYDVKM. V lost 8 bases, J lost 4 bases, and 15 bases stayed unmatched. CDR3 DNA sequence: TGTGCCAGCTCCGGGGGGGCAGCGGGAGAAAGAGAGACCCAGTACTTC. It is translated as CASSGGAAGERETQYF.

V and J are TRBV5-1 and TRBJ2-5, with TRBD2 identical over 9 bases. CDR3 length: 16 residues. Losses at the gene ends were 5 bases for V and 5 bases for J; bases not matched to a gene: 13. Germline V gene lookup returns CDR1 SGHRS and CDR2 YFSETQ. The CDR3 region is CASSRTPSGGLETQYF. The CDR3 DNA is TGCGCCAGCAGTCGGACCCCCAGCGGGGGGTTGGAGACCCAGTACTTC.